The TCR beta chain under discussion was sequenced for a study of T cells after somatic rescue of genetic block. J was trimmed by 5 bases and V by 4 bases; bases with no gene match: 7. Looked up from germline, CDR1 is SGHDN and CDR2 is FVKESK. The CDR3 has 16 residues. Generated by immunoSEQ multiplex PCR, the TCRdb table keeps only in-frame clones and is missing some. The repertoire holds 45,000 to 55,000 clones, around 96% seen once, with under 0.095% in the top ten. Specimen: peripheral blood mononuclear cells (PBMCs). The source is a child less than two years old. The genes are TRBV14 and TRBJ1-6; 8 bases map to TRBD1. In nucleotides, the CDR3 is TGTGCCAGCAGCCCTTACCGGACAGGGAATAATTCACCCCTCCACTTT. It translates to CASSPYRTGNNSPLHF.